The sequence of this TCR beta chain was determined in a study of cytomegalovirus exposure and HLA in healthy donors. Study-wide background: The Caucasian-associated ancestry cluster contained about 80% of the roughly 370 genotyped donors.

CDR3 length: 13 residues. CDR1 is SNHLY and CDR2 is FYNNEI in the germline V gene. V gave up 6 bases and J gave up 2 bases, with 11 bases separating them. This clone was seen a handful of times. What it recognizes is unknown. PCR involved 60 Vbeta and 13 Jbeta primers. Sequencing was performed with immunoSEQ multiplex PCR; in TCRdb, only in-frame clones are kept and a portion is missing. The sample records around 100,000 clones, more than 70% being singletons. The study's findings and limits: Some highly shared sequence variants likely arose as a pipeline artifact. Investigators reported 164 TCR beta chains as tied to cytomegalovirus. Productive status was seen about 90% or about 30% of the time for most TCR beta V segments in an earlier analysis.

Material for sequencing was PBMCs. This sequence joins TRBV2 and TRBJ2-7; a possible D gene is TRBD2 (5 bases). The source of this sequence is a woman aged 60-70 years in good health and CMV-seropositive. CDR3 DNA sequence: TGTGCCAGCAGGGAAACCGGGACCTACGAGCAGTACTTC. Translated, it gives CASRETGTYEQYF.